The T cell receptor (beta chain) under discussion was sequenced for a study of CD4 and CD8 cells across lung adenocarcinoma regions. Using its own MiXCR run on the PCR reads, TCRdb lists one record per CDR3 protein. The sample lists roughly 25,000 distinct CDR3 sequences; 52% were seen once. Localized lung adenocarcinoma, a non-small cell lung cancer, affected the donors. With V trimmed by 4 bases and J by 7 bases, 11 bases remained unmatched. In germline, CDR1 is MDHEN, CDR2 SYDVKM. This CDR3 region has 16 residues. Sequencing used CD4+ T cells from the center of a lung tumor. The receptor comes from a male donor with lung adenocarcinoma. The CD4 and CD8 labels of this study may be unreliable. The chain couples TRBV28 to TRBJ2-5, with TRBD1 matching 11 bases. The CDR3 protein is CASSSPLDRGLVTQYF. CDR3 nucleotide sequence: TGTGCCAGCAGTTCACCTCTGGACAGGGGGCTTGTGACCCAGTACTTC.